Given below is one TCR beta chain in context. The clone's antigen remains unknown. Per-nucleotide qualities are absent, and no much larger clonotype sits a single base away. From the cysteine up to the phenylalanine, the CDR3 has a length of 12 residues. CDR3 DNA is the only sequence kept; it has 36 bases, read in frame from the first base. Cut back by 0 bases and 10 bases, the V and J ends lie 8 bases apart. CDR1 and CDR2, per the germline V gene (reference sequence), are SGHNT and YYREEE. Whole blood was collected in K2EDTA tubes by collaborating institutions according to the institutions' own protocols. For TCRbeta analysis, collaborator samples were shipped as frozen whole blood, as isolated PBMCs, or as DNA extracted from either sample type. This specimen belongs to a study of blood T cell repertoires in COVID-19 (dated by TCRdb to 2018 to 2021). About the full investigation: Samples covering the acute and convalescent phases of COVID-19 were provided by collaborators in the United States, Italy and Spain. The material from the prospective study consisted of cDNA or gDNA derived from T cells, B-cell-depleted T cells, or PBMCs. The dataset comprised deeply sampled blood TCRbeta repertoires from subjects exposed to, actively infected with, or recovered from COVID-19. The repertoires were made available in a free public database intended to serve as a resource for research on the immune response to SARS-CoV-2. Samples were obtained from the ongoing ImmuneRACE study (first 160 participants) and from about 1,300 subjects provided by 6 global collaborators. A de-identified subject ID, COVID-19 status, age in years and sex were almost always included in the sample metadata. Where HLA class I and class II types were available, the types were taken from metadata supplied by the sample provider, not from assay-based typing.

Here is what the overall study found, with its caveats: The amount of clinical and demographic metadata varied by source and participant and was provided uncurated.

TCRbeta CDR3 regions were amplified from genomic DNA by means of the immunoSEQ Assay, a bias-controlled multiplex PCR. For the original study's pipeline: Within the assay, amplification of reference gene primers was used to estimate how many nucleated cells each sample contained. To quantify the absolute abundance of each unique TCRbeta CDR3 rearrangement, sequence reads were collapsed and filtered. For each sample, productive Simpson clonality was calculated as the square root of Simpson's diversity index over productive rearrangements. Not all clones reach the TCRdb copy of this immuneACCESS table, which keeps in-frame sequences only. Checked studies attribute under half of the gap to unresolved V genes and leave the rest unexplained. V, J and clone size are those of that table, while D and trimming were read from the DNA. This sample is represented by some 14,000 clones; 70% to 90% of them were singletons. The ten largest clones capture under 2.5% of the sample.

The V gene is TRBV5-4 and the J gene is TRBJ2-1, and possibly TRBD2, on 6 matching bases. The sequenced sample was peripheral blood. This clonotype was sampled from a woman in her seventies in a cohort sampled during active or convalescent COVID-19. The CDR3 amino acid sequence is: CASSLDGREQFF. The DNA sequence is as follows: TGTGCCAGCAGCTTGGATGGGAGGGAGCAGTTCTTC. Where the CDR3 stops, the reference TRBV5-4 and TRBJ2-1 genes take over; the full variable domain is ETGVTQSPTHLIKTRGQQVTLRCSSQSGHNTVSWYQQALGQGPQFIFQYYREEENGRGNFPPRFSGLQFPNYSSELNVNALELDDSALYLCASSLDGREQFFGPGTRLTVL.